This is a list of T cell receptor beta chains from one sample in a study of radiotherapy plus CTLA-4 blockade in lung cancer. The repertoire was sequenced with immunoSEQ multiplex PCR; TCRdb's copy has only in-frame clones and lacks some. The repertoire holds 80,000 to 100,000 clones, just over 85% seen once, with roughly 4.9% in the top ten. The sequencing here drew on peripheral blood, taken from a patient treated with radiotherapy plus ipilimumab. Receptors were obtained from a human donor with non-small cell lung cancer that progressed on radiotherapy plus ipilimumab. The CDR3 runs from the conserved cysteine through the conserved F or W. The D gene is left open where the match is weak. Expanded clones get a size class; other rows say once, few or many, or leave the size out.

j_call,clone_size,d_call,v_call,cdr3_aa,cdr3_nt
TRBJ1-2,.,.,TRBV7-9,CASAAWGLGNYGYTF,TGTGCCTCCGCCGCGTGGGGGCTGGGTAACTATGGCTACACCTTC
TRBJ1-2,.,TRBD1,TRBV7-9,CASSLAQGDRDGHGYGYTF,TGTGCCAGCAGCTTAGCGCAGGGAGACAGGGATGGTCACGGCTATGGCTACACCTTC
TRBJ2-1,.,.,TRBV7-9,CASSSGSYNEQFF,TGTGCCAGCAGCTCAGGGTCCTACAATGAGCAGTTCTTC
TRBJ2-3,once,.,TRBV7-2,CASSLGGKTDTQYF,TGTGCCAGCAGCTTAGGTGGGAAGACAGATACGCAGTATTTT
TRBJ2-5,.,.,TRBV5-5,CASSPPDRGTQYF,TGTGCCAGCAGCCCACCGGATCGGGGGACCCAGTACTTC
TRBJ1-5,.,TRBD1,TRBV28,CATQGAGSNQPQHF,TGTGCCACACAGGGGGCGGGAAGCAATCAGCCCCAGCATTTT
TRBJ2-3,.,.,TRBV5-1,CASSFHRSGAFGDTQYF,TGCGCCAGCAGCTTCCATAGAAGCGGCGCCTTTGGGGATACGCAGTATTTT
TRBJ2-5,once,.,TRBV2,CASSWQGGGTQYF,TGTGCCAGCAGTTGGCAGGGAGGAGGGACCCAGTACTTC
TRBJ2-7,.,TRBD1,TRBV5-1,CASSLVWTGDHEQYF,TGCGCCAGCAGCTTGGTTTGGACAGGGGATCACGAGCAGTACTTC
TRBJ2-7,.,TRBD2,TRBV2,CASTERGTSYEQYF,TGTGCCAGCACCGAGCGGGGAACCTCCTACGAGCAGTACTTC
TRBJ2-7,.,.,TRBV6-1,CASREMGGPLTSYEQYF,TGTGCCAGCAGGGAAATGGGTGGACCGTTAACCTCCTACGAGCAGTACTTC
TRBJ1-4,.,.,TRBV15,CATRWGNEKLFF,TGTGCCACCAGGTGGGGAAATGAAAAACTGTTTTTT
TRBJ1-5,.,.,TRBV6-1,CASRVHGDERPQHF,TGTGCCAGCAGGGTTCACGGCGACGAGAGGCCCCAGCATTTT
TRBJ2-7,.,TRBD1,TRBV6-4,CARHTGTGIIVQQYF,TGTGCCCGACATACCGGGACAGGGATTATTGTCCAGCAGTACTTC
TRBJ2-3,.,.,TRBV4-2,CASSQVQRGTDTQYF,TGTGCCAGCAGCCAAGTCCAGCGGGGCACAGATACGCAGTATTTT
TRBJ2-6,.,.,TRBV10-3,CAISDPLTTGLLRGANVLTF,TGTGCCATCAGTGACCCCTTAACGACAGGCCTCCTTCGCGGGGCCAACGTCCTGACTTTC
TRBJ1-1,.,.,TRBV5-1,CASSLAVAQSTEAFF,TGCGCCAGCAGCTTGGCTGTGGCCCAGAGCACTGAAGCTTTCTTT
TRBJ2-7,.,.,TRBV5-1,CASSLLARDYEQYF,TGCGCCAGCAGCTTGCTAGCGAGGGACTACGAGCAGTACTTC
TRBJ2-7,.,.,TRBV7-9,CATEGLIYEQYF,TGTGCCACCGAAGGGCTCATCTACGAGCAGTACTTC
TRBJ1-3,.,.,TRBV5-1,CASSLAGNPFSAGNTIYF,TGCGCCAGCAGCTTGGCAGGGAATCCGTTCAGCGCTGGAAACACCATATATTTT
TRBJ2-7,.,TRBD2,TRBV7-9,CASSFGGSSYGQYF,TGTGCCAGCAGCTTTGGCGGGAGCTCGTACGGGCAGTACTTC
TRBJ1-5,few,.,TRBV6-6,CASSYKLLGANQPQHF,TGTGCCAGCAGTTACAAACTCTTGGGGGCCAATCAGCCCCAGCATTTT
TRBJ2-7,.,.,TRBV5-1,CASSSDSYEQYF,TGCGCCAGCAGCTCAGACTCCTACGAGCAGTACTTC
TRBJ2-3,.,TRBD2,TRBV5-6,CASRSGTSGTADTQYF,TGTGCCAGCAGATCCGGGACTAGCGGGACGGCAGATACGCAGTATTTT
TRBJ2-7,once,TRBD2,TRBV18,CASSPPAAAGGYEQYF,TGTGCCAGCTCACCCCCAGCAGCAGCGGGAGGGTACGAGCAGTACTTC
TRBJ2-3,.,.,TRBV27,CASSLGGALDTQYF,TGTGCCAGCAGTTTGGGGGGGGCGTTGGATACGCAGTATTTT
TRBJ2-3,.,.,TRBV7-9,CASSSGVQSPSTDTQYF,TGTGCCAGCAGCTCAGGGGTCCAGAGCCCTAGCACAGATACGCAGTATTTT
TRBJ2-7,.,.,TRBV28,CASSLTFSYEQYF,TGTGCCAGCAGTTTAACATTTTCCTACGAGCAGTACTTC
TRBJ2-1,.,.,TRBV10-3,CATKDATDFYNEQFF,TGTGCCACCAAGGACGCCACAGACTTCTACAATGAGCAGTTCTTC
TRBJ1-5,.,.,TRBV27,CASSLSGAGQPQHF,TGTGCCAGCAGTTTGTCGGGGGCAGGTCAGCCCCAGCATTTT
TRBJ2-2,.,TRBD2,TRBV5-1,CASSFIAGGIGELFF,TGCGCCAGCAGCTTTATAGCGGGGGGAATCGGGGAGCTGTTTTTT
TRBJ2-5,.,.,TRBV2,CASMGPGTQYF,TGTGCCAGCATGGGACCCGGGACCCAGTACTTC
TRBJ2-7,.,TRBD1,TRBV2,CASDRGGAGEQYF,TGTGCCAGTGACAGGGGGGGAGCGGGAGAGCAGTACTTC
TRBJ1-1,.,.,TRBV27,CASSSFLGIGTEAFF,TGTGCCAGCAGTTCATTTTTGGGGATTGGGACTGAAGCTTTCTTT
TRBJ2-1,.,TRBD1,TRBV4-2,CASSQGTIQGGEQFF,TGTGCCAGCAGCCAAGGTACAATACAGGGGGGTGAGCAGTTCTTC
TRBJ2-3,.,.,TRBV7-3,CASSFGPSPDTQYF,TGTGCCAGCAGCTTCGGTCCTAGCCCAGATACGCAGTATTTT
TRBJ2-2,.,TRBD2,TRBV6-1,CASNGLAGDTGELFF,TGTGCCAGCAACGGACTAGCGGGAGATACCGGGGAGCTGTTTTTT
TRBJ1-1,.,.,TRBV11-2,CASSLVPFGVQAFF,TGTGCCAGCAGCTTAGTTCCCTTTGGGGTTCAAGCTTTCTTT
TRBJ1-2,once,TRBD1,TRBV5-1,CASSSPRGQGAGYTF,TGCGCCAGCAGCTCGCCTCGCGGACAGGGGGCTGGCTACACCTTC
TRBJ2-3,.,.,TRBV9,CASSVGGFGDTQYF,TGTGCCAGCAGCGTAGGGGGGTTCGGAGATACGCAGTATTTT
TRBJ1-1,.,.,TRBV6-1,CASSENRRNTEAFF,TGTGCCAGCAGTGAGAACCGAAGGAACACTGAAGCTTTCTTT
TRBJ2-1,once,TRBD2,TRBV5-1,CASSPTLAGVFNEQFF,TGCGCCAGCAGCCCGACACTAGCGGGAGTCTTCAATGAGCAGTTCTTC
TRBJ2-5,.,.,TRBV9,CASSSKPGQETQYF,TGTGCCAGCAGCTCCAAGCCCGGACAAGAGACCCAGTACTTC
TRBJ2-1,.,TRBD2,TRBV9,CASSPWGGHNEQFF,TGTGCCAGCAGCCCGTGGGGGGGTCACAATGAGCAGTTCTTC
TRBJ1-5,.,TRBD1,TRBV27,CASRRDRGAPQHF,TGTGCCAGCAGGCGGGACAGGGGCGCGCCCCAGCATTTT
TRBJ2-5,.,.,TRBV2,CASSALWTAYWETQYF,TGTGCCAGCAGTGCCTTATGGACAGCGTATTGGGAGACCCAGTACTTC
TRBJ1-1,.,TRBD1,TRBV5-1,CASSPPGQGNTEAFF,TGCGCCAGCAGCCCCCCGGGACAGGGGAACACTGAAGCTTTCTTT
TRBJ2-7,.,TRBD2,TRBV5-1,CASSLTTSGGSYEQYF,TGCGCCAGCAGCTTAACGACTAGCGGGGGCTCCTACGAGCAGTACTTC
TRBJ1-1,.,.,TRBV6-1,CASSSGGWNTEAFF,TGTGCCAGCAGCTCCGGGGGGTGGAACACTGAAGCTTTCTTT